These 31 T cell receptor beta chains originate from one sample sequenced in a study of T cell responses to AZD1222 COVID-19 vaccine. Profiling relied on immunoSEQ multiplex PCR, and the TCRdb table lists in-frame clones only, not all of them. The sample yields about 140,000 clones, around 90% seen once. The specimen comprised peripheral blood, sampled on day 0 of AZD1222 vaccination. The receptors originated from an adult in good health.

Points on this clone: In the same sample, other DNA sequences code for this CDR3. V and J are TRBV9 and TRBJ1-4, with 9 nucleotides matching TRBD1. Germline lookup yields CDR1 SGDLS and CDR2 YYNGEE. CDR3 length: 14 residues. V shed 2 bases, J shed 8 bases, and the junction held 4 bases outside the gene matches. As DNA, the CDR3 is TGTGCCAGCAGCGTGGGACAGGGAGGCGAAAAACTGTTTTTT. Residues: CASSVGQGGEKLFF.

This clone was counted a few times. V is TRBV5-5 and J is TRBJ1-4; tentative D call: TRBD1 (5 bases). Per the germline V gene, CDR1 is SGHKS and CDR2 is YYEKEE (reference sequence). The length of the CDR3 is 14 residues. The V gene lost 4 bases and the J gene lost 6 bases, with 13 bases spanning the gap. CDR3 region: CASSRDVGDEKLFF. CDR3 in DNA: TGTGCCAGCAGCCGGGACGTGGGCGATGAAAAACTGTTTTTT. The variable domain in full, with the rest retrieved from reference TRBV5-5 and TRBJ1-4, is DAGVTQSPTHLIKTRGQQVTLRCSPISGHKSVSWYQQVLGQGPQFIFQYYEKEERGRGNFPDRFSARQFPNYSSELNVNALLLGDSALYLCASSRDVGDEKLFFGSGTQLSVL.

The gene calls are TRBV30 and TRBJ1-1; 7 nucleotides match TRBD1. The CDR3 consists of 14 residues. V dropped 0 bases and J dropped 4; count of bases not matched to a gene: 5. Germline CDR1 GTSNPN, CDR2 SVGIG (reference sequence). CDR3 nucleotide sequence: TGTGCCTGGAGTGTAATCCACAGGGGCACTGAAGCTTTCTTT. Protein: CAWSVIHRGTEAFF.

There are a few counts of this clone. The chain employs TRBV27 and TRBJ1-2; D is undetermined. The CDR3 length is 12 residues. Trimming pared 6 bases from V and 6 bases from J, leaving 11 bases between. Germline loops: CDR1 MNHEY, CDR2 SMNVEV (reference sequence). CDR3 bases: TGTGCCAGCAGCTCCTACGGGGATGGCTACACCTTC. This codes for CASSSYGDGYTF.

The gene calls are TRBV4-2 and TRBJ1-4; no clear D gene. This CDR3 comprises 15 residues. Between the trimmed V and J ends, which lost 4 bases and 0 bases, there was a span of 9 bases. Germline V lookup: CDR1 LGHNA, CDR2 YNFKEQ. The CDR3 sequence: CASSRRYPTNEKLFF. Written as DNA, the CDR3 is TGTGCCAGCAGCCGACGATACCCAACTAATGAAAAACTGTTTTTT.

DNA of the CDR3: TGTGCCTGGAGTGTAGTACCCACCGGGGAGCTGTTTTTT. Encoded protein: CAWSVVPTGELFF. This sequence joins TRBV30 and TRBJ2-2, with no clear D. CDR1 and CDR2 (germline): GTSNPN, SVGIG (reference sequence). V shed 0 bases and J shed 4 bases, with 6 bases lying between them. There are 13 residues in the CDR3.

The sample holds one count of this clone. V and J are TRBV6-5 and TRBJ1-5; maybe TRBD1 (6 bases). This CDR3 is built from 14 residues. The germline V gene has CDR1 MNHEY and CDR2 SVGAGI. The V gene lost 6 bases and the J gene lost 1 base, with 10 bases spanning the gap. The CDR3 nucleotides are TGTGCCAGCAGAGGACAGTCCAGCAATCAGCCCCAGCATTTT. Translating it yields CASRGQSSNQPQHF.

This chain connects TRBV6-5 to TRBJ1-1, with D uncertain. From germline, CDR1 is MNHEY and CDR2 SVGAGI. The CDR3 consists of 12 residues. V shed 4 bases and J shed 6 bases, with 9 bases lying between them. The CDR3 DNA reads as TGTGCCAGCAGTTCGCCCGGAGCTGAAGCTTTCTTT. Its protein is CASSSPGAEAFF.

The rearrangement uses TRBV5-1 and TRBJ2-1, with TRBD2 identical over 11 bases. Per germline, CDR1 SGHRS and CDR2 YFSETQ. J was trimmed by 12 bases and V by 0 bases; bases with no gene match: 8. The CDR3 has 15 amino acids. DNA for the CDR3: TGCGCCAGCAGCTTGGCACTAGCGGGAGACCAGGGGCAGTTCTTC. Amino acids: CASSLALAGDQGQFF.

This chain links TRBV2 with TRBJ1-1, with TRBD1 as a possible D gene (5 bases). The CDR3 extends over 14 amino acids. Trimming cost V 1 base and J 4 bases, with 10 bases left between them. The germline gives CDR1 SNHLY, CDR2 FYNNEI. CDR3 coding DNA: TGTGCCAGCAGTGAAGACGGGGGAGGCACTGAAGCTTTCTTT. This translates into CASSEDGGGTEAFF. The full variable domain, its missing parts supplied by reference TRBV2 and TRBJ1-1, is EPEVTQTPSHQVTQMGQEVILRCVPISNHLYFYWYRQILGQKVEFLVSFYNNEISEKSEIFDDQFSVERPDGSNFTLKIRSTKLEDSAMYFCASSEDGGGTEAFFGQGTRLTVV.

The chain carries TRBV5-1 and TRBJ2-1, with D perhaps TRBD2 (6 bases). The germline gives CDR1 SGHRS, CDR2 YFSETQ. The CDR3 contains 12 residues. Trimming took off 2 bases at V and 11 bases at J, with 11 bases between the two ends. The CDR3 DNA is TGCGCCAGCAGCTTTGACGGGAGTCAGCAGTTCTTC. It yields the protein CASSFDGSQQFF.

In this sample, this clone turned up once. CDR3 in amino acids: CASSQDIRTGDNTGELFF. The DNA for the CDR3 is TGTGCCAGCAGCCAAGATATACGTACGGGAGACAACACCGGGGAGCTGTTTTTT. V and J are TRBV4-2 and TRBJ2-2; the D gene is possibly TRBD2 (6 bases). V was pared by 0 bases and J by 2 bases, with 16 bases between. Germline-derived CDR1 and CDR2 are LGHNA and YNFKEQ. The CDR3 is made up of 18 amino acids.

The V and J genes are TRBV29-1 and TRBJ2-7; TRBD2 matches at 8 bases. The CDR3 covers 15 residues. Germline assignment: CDR1 SQVTM and CDR2 ANQGSEA. The V segment lost 0 bases and the J segment 2 bases; nucleotides outside the gene matches: 6. The CDR3 spells CSVEEPAGDTYEQYF. The CDR3 DNA follows: TGCAGCGTTGAAGAACCAGCGGGAGATACCTACGAGCAGTACTTC.

The CDR3 is CASSQPPGTSGSYEQYF. DNA of the CDR3: TGTGCCAGCAGCCAACCCCCCGGGACTAGCGGCTCCTACGAGCAGTACTTC. V and J are TRBV3-1 (or the pseudogene TRBV3-2) and TRBJ2-7; TRBD2 matches at 11 bases. V was clipped by 2 bases and J by 0 bases; unmatched bases: 6. Germline V gives CDR1 LGHDT, CDR2 YNNKEL (reference sequence). The CDR3 contains 17 residues.

The rearrangement uses TRBV7-2 and TRBJ2-7, with D perhaps matching TRBD2 (7 bases). The CDR3 totals 15 residues. The germline V and J ends were trimmed by 5 bases and 6 bases, with 20 bases remaining between them. Germline V CDR1 and CDR2: SGHTA, FQGNSA. In DNA, the CDR3 is TGTGCCAGCAGCGAGATCTGGCAGGGGAGGGTCGAGCAGTACTTC. It translates to CASSEIWQGRVEQYF.

The V call is TRBV7-6, the J call TRBJ1-2, with TRBD1 matching 7 bases. This CDR3 region has 15 residues. From germline, CDR1 is SGHVS and CDR2 FNYEAQ. The trim removed 5 bases at V and 6 bases at J, leaving 12 bases unmatched. The CDR3 is CASSNLKGGLNGYTF. Written as DNA, the CDR3 is TGTGCCAGCAGCAACCTGAAAGGGGGCCTTAATGGCTACACCTTC.

The genes are TRBV6-5 and TRBJ1-4, with unresolved D. From germline, CDR1 is MNHEY and CDR2 SVGAGI. V shed 6 bases and J shed 0 bases, with 8 bases lying between them. The CDR3 extends over 14 amino acids. The DNA for the CDR3 is TGTGCCAGCAGACGGGGAGCAACTAATGAAAAACTGTTTTTT. Amino acids: CASRRGATNEKLFF.

The chain joins TRBV28 to TRBJ1-4; D uncertain. Germline V CDR1 and CDR2: MDHEN, SYDVKM. The CDR3 has 12 residues. Trimming removed 5 bases at V and 8 bases at J, with 9 bases between. The CDR3 sequence: CASSPPQEKLFF. The CDR3 DNA is TGTGCCAGCAGTCCCCCCCAGGAAAAACTGTTTTTT.

The chain combines TRBV4-3 with TRBJ2-7; D is ambiguous. This CDR3 has 16 amino acids. Trimming took off 3 bases at V and 0 bases at J, with 15 bases between the two ends. Germline V lookup: CDR1 LGHNA, CDR2 YSLEER. Written as DNA, the CDR3 is TGCGCCAGCAGCCACGGGCAGCGCGAACCCTCCTACGAGCAGTACTTC. Its protein is CASSHGQREPSYEQYF.

The rearrangement uses TRBV23-1 and TRBJ2-1, with D possibly being TRBD1 or TRBD2 (8 bases each). TRBV23-1 has ORF status, its function being uncertain. The length of the CDR3 is 19 residues. Deletions cut 5 bases from V and 6 bases from J, with 29 bases between. This chain's CDR3 is CASSSWNRGESSGSNEQFF. CDR3 bases: TGCGCCAGCAGTTCTTGGAACAGGGGGGAGTCCAGCGGGAGCAATGAGCAGTTCTTC.

The chain joins TRBV3-1 (or the pseudogene TRBV3-2) to TRBJ2-7; D ambiguous. The V gene lost 4 bases and the J gene lost 3 bases, with 25 bases spanning the gap. The CDR3 spans 18 residues. Germline V gene sequence: CDR1 LGHDT, CDR2 YNNKEL (reference sequence). The CDR3 loop is CASSPKPLPGAIDYEQYF. The CDR3 nucleotides are TGTGCCAGCAGCCCGAAGCCCCTCCCGGGTGCCATTGACTACGAGCAGTACTTC.

The chain employs TRBV6-2 or TRBV6-3 and TRBJ1-5; 7 bases are shared with TRBD1. CDR3 size: 19 residues. Germline CDR1 MNHEY, CDR2 SVGEGT. V lost 6 bases and J lost 4; bases outside the gene matches: 21. CDR3 protein: CASSLNPRQGGFGNQPQHF. The DNA of the CDR3 is TGTGCCAGCAGCCTGAACCCGAGACAGGGTGGGTTTGGGAATCAGCCCCAGCATTTT.

The rearrangement uses TRBV6-5 and TRBJ1-2; 7 nucleotides match TRBD1. This CDR3 has 15 residues. Germline V CDR1 and CDR2: MNHEY, SVGAGI. J gave up 0 bases and V 5 bases, and 6 bases lay outside the gene matches. CDR3 sequence: CASSRATGANYGYTF. In DNA form, the CDR3 reads TGTGCCAGCAGTCGCGCAACAGGGGCTAACTATGGCTACACCTTC.

The rearrangement joins TRBV7-2 to TRBJ2-7; weak D call: TRBD2 (6 bases). Germline values: CDR1 SGHTA, CDR2 FQGNSA. V lost 1 base to trimming and J lost 6 bases, with 10 bases between them. The CDR3 contains 13 residues. Here the CDR3 DNA reads TGTGCCAGCAGCTTAGAGGTCGGGGGCGAGCAGTACTTC. Translation: CASSLEVGGEQYF.

J is TRBJ1-6 and V is TRBV5-5, with 7 bases identical to TRBD1. V lost 4 bases and J lost 0; bases outside the gene matches: 4. The CDR3 is 16 residues long. The germline CDR1 and CDR2 sequences are SGHKS and YYEKEE (reference sequence). In nucleotides, the CDR3 is TGTGCCAGCAGCCTGGGACAGCGCTCCTATAATTCACCCCTCCACTTT. The encoded protein is CASSLGQRSYNSPLHF.

A single count supports this clone. The gene calls are TRBV2 and TRBJ1-3, with 7 nucleotides matching TRBD1. Trimming removed 11 bases from V and 2 bases from J; junction bases left unmatched: 9. The CDR3 contains 14 residues. The germline V gene has CDR1 SNHLY and CDR2 FYNNEI. CDR3 nucleotide sequence: TGTGCCGGAGACAGGGACGTAACTGGAAACACCATATATTTT. Its protein is CAGDRDVTGNTIYF. Full variable domain (missing parts from reference TRBV2 and TRBJ1-3): EPEVTQTPSHQVTQMGQEVILRCVPISNHLYFYWYRQILGQKVEFLVSFYNNEISEKSEIFDDQFSVERPDGSNFTLKIRSTKLEDSAMYFCAGDRDVTGNTIYFGEGSWLTVV.

DNA for the CDR3: TGCGCCAGCAGCTTATGGACTAGCGGGCCCCAAGAGACCCAGTACTTC. Protein: CASSLWTSGPQETQYF. V usage is TRBV5-1 and J usage is TRBJ2-5, with 11 bases identical to TRBD2. The CDR3 totals 16 residues. Germline CDR1 and CDR2: SGHRS and YFSETQ. Trimming removed 2 bases from V and 1 base from J; junction bases left unmatched: 4. Variable domain in full (rest from reference TRBV5-1 and TRBJ2-5): KAGVTQTPRYLIKTRGQQVTLSCSPISGHRSVSWYQQTPGQGLQFLFEYFSETQRNKGNFPGRFSGRQFSNSRSEMNVSTLELGDSALYLCASSLWTSGPQETQYFGPGTRLLVL.

This chain uses TRBV6-2 or TRBV6-3 with TRBJ1-1; no clear D gene. Trimming stripped 2 bases from V and 5 bases from J, with 6 bases between. This CDR3 region has 12 residues. Germline values: CDR1 MNHEY, CDR2 SVGEGT. The CDR3 sequence is CASSYIGTEAFF. CDR3 nucleotide sequence: TGTGCCAGCAGTTACATAGGGACTGAAGCTTTCTTT.

V gene TRBV18 combines with J gene TRBJ1-5; a possible D gene is TRBD1 (6 bases). The CDR3 has 16 residues. CDR1 KGHSH and CDR2 LQKENI come from the germline V gene. V was clipped by 3 bases and J by 3 bases, with 15 bases between them. The CDR3: CASSPMGTTYNQPQHF. The DNA of the CDR3 is TGTGCCAGCTCACCCATGGGGACAACTTACAATCAGCCCCAGCATTTT.

The V and J genes are TRBV5-1 and TRBJ1-4; D is unclear. Trimming removed 4 bases from V and 3 bases from J, with 7 bases in between. The CDR3 runs 13 residues. CDR1 is SGHRS and CDR2 is YFSETQ in the germline V gene. This chain's CDR3 is CASSHDANEKLFF. CDR3 sequence (DNA): TGCGCCAGCAGCCACGATGCTAATGAAAAACTGTTTTTT.

V is TRBV19 and J is TRBJ1-5; D gene ambiguous. Germline V gives CDR1 LNHDA, CDR2 SQIVND (reference sequence). Trimming removed 2 bases at V and 4 bases at J, with 21 bases between. This CDR3 spans 18 amino acids. In nucleotides, the CDR3 is TGTGCCAGTAGTATATCACCACCTGCGGGAGCTTTAAATCAGCCCCAGCATTTT. Protein product: CASSISPPAGALNQPQHF.